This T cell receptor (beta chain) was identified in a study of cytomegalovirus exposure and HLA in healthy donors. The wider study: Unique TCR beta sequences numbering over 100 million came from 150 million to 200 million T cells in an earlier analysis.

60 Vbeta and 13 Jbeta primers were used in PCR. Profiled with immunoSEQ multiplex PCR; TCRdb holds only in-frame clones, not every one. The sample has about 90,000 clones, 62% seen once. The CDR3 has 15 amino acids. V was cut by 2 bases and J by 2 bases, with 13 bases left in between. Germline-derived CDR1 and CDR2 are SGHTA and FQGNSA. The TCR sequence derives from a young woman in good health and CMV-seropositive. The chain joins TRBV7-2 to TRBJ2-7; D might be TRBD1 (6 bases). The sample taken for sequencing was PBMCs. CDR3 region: CASSLQQGATYEQYF. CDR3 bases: TGTGCCAGCAGCTTACAACAGGGAGCAACCTACGAGCAGTACTTC.